The 19 T cell receptor beta chains below were found in one sample sequenced in a study of early T cells in non-severe SARS-CoV-2 infection. A single record per CDR3 protein comes from TCRdb applying MiXCR to the 5' RACE reads. In the table there are more than 90,000 distinct CDR3 sequences, approximately 13% of which are singletons. Sequencing was performed on whole blood. The origin of the receptors is an adult who was a healthcare worker with PCR-confirmed SARS-CoV-2 infection or an uninfected control (not recorded which).

Many counts were recorded for this clonotype. The chain is built from TRBV12-3 or TRBV12-4 and TRBJ2-2; the D is unclear. Trimming took off 2 bases at V and 6 bases at J, with 10 bases between the two ends. This CDR3 is 14 amino acids long. CDR3 in DNA: TGTGCCAGCAGTTTAATGAGAGACGCCGGGGAGCTGTTTTTT. Amino acids: CASSLMRDAGELFF.

The sample holds a few counts of this clonotype. V gene TRBV20-1 combines with J gene TRBJ1-1; D unclear. CDR1 and CDR2 (germline): DFQATT, SNEGSKA (reference sequence). V was clipped by 4 bases and J by 2 bases, with 14 bases between them. This CDR3 is built from 14 residues. The CDR3 spells CSATRRSLNTEAFF. As DNA, the CDR3 is TGCAGTGCTACCCGAAGGTCCCTCAACACTGAAGCTTTCTTT.

This clonotype was picked up a small number of times. The CDR3 bases are TGTGCCAGCAGTTACTCCGGGGTTTATAATTCACCCCTCCACTTT. This sequence encodes CASSYSGVYNSPLHF. The chain joins TRBV6-5 to TRBJ1-6; no firm D call. Per the germline V gene, CDR1 is MNHEY and CDR2 is SVGAGI. The CDR3 runs 15 residues. The V end was cut by 0 bases, the J end by 4 bases, with 7 bases between.

The chain uses TRBV7-9 and TRBJ1-1; possibly TRBD1 for D (6 bases). Trimming took off 4 bases at V and 4 bases at J, with 16 bases between the two ends. The germline V gene encodes CDR1 SEHNR and CDR2 FQNEAQ (reference sequence). The CDR3 is 15 residues long. In DNA, the CDR3 is TGTGCCAGCAGCTCGAAAGGGGGGCTCGGCACTGAAGCTTTCTTT. Protein: CASSSKGGLGTEAFF. The complete variable domain, with remaining parts taken from reference TRBV7-9 and TRBJ1-1, reads DTGVSQNPRHKITKRGQNVTFRCDPISEHNRLYWYRQTLGQGPEFLTYFQNEAQLEKSRLLSDRFSAERPKGSFSTLEIQRTEQGDSAMYLCASSSKGGLGTEAFFGQGTRLTVV.

The table lists this clonotype with many counts. The V call is TRBV4-3, the J call TRBJ1-5, with D tentatively TRBD1 (6 bases). In germline, CDR1 is LGHNA, CDR2 YSLEER. The CDR3 covers 15 residues. Trimming took 0 bases from V and 6 from J, leaving 12 bases between them. The chain's CDR3 is CASSQDLGRGQPQHF. CDR3 DNA sequence: TGCGCCAGCAGCCAAGATCTGGGCAGGGGTCAGCCCCAGCATTTT.

V usage is TRBV18 and J usage is TRBJ2-5, with a weak D call TRBD1 (6 bases). V was pared by 1 base and J by 4 bases, with 10 bases between. Germline V lookup: CDR1 KGHSH, CDR2 LQKENI. The CDR3 has 14 amino acids. The CDR3 loop is CASSPRQVPETQYF. CDR3 nucleotides: TGTGCCAGCTCACCACGACAGGTACCAGAGACCCAGTACTTC.

The CDR3 spells CASSVMTGVADTQYF. CDR3 coding DNA: TGTGCCAGCAGCGTGATGACAGGTGTCGCAGATACGCAGTATTTT. The J gene is TRBJ2-3, the V gene TRBV9; the D gene is possibly TRBD1 (6 bases). Between the trimmed V and J ends, which lost 2 bases and 4 bases, there was a span of 14 bases. The length of the CDR3 is 15 residues. Germline V gene data show CDR1 as SGDLS and CDR2 as YYNGEE.

This clonotype was detected a few times. The chain uses TRBV19 and TRBJ2-2; the match to TRBD1 covers 7 bases. This CDR3 is 16 amino acids long. The germline V gene encodes CDR1 LNHDA and CDR2 SQIVND (reference sequence). The V and J ends lost 5 bases and 0 bases, in that order; junction bases with no gene match: 6. The DNA of the CDR3 is TGTGCCAGTAGTTCCCGGACAGGAACGAACACCGGGGAGCTGTTTTTT. Protein sequence: CASSSRTGTNTGELFF.

The table lists this clonotype with many counts. V is TRBV28 and J is TRBJ1-1; D is possibly TRBD1 (5 bases). There are 12 residues in the CDR3. Trimming pared 2 bases from V and 10 bases from J, leaving 11 bases between. Germline loops: CDR1 MDHEN, CDR2 SYDVKM. The CDR3 DNA sequence: TGTGCCAGCAGTTTACGCCCGGGGGGAGCTTTCTTT. This translates into CASSLRPGGAFF.

This clonotype was recorded many times. The chain joins TRBV20-1 to TRBJ2-7; D could derive from TRBD1 or TRBD2 (5 bases each). The CDR3 extends over 16 amino acids. V was shortened by 3 bases and J by 3 bases, with 21 bases between the two germline ends. The V gene's germline CDR1 is DFQATT and CDR2 SNEGSKA (reference sequence). CDR3 amino acids: CSARRDRALNYYEQYF. DNA for the CDR3: TGCAGTGCTAGGAGGGACCGCGCCCTCAACTACTACGAGCAGTACTTC.

In this sample, this clonotype turned up a few times. This chain connects TRBV24-1 to TRBJ2-4; 7 bases map to TRBD1. Trimming at V came to 3 bases and at J to 1 base, leaving 5 bases not matched to a gene. Per germline, CDR1 KGHDR and CDR2 SFDVKD. The CDR3 covers 16 residues. CDR3 nucleotide sequence: TGTGCCACCAGTGATGCAGGGACAGCCGCCAAAAACATTCAGTACTTC. It yields the protein CATSDAGTAAKNIQYF.

At least ten counts were recorded for this clonotype. This chain links TRBV11-2 with TRBJ2-3; D is perhaps TRBD2 (6 bases). The CDR3 is 15 residues long. V lost 1 base and J lost 2, with 10 bases in between. CDR1 SGHAT and CDR2 FQNNGV come from the germline V gene. This chain's CDR3 is CASSLVGGATDTQYF. The CDR3, as DNA: TGTGCCAGCAGCTTAGTTGGCGGGGCCACAGATACGCAGTATTTT. Using reference TRBV11-2 and TRBJ2-3 for the parts outside the CDR3, the full variable domain is EAGVAQSPRYKIIEKRQSVAFWCNPISGHATLYWYQQILGQGPKLLIQFQNNGVVDDSQLPKDRFSAERLKGVDSTLKIQPAKLEDSAVYLCASSLVGGATDTQYFGPGTRLTVL.

Many counts were recorded for this clonotype. The rearrangement uses TRBV12-3 or TRBV12-4 and TRBJ1-1; no reliable D call. The CDR3 runs 13 residues. The ends were cut back, 3 bases at V and 1 base at J, with 6 bases in the middle. The CDR3 spells CASSFSANTEAFF. The CDR3 region has the DNA TGTGCCAGCAGTTTTTCGGCGAACACTGAAGCTTTCTTT.

This clonotype was detected a few times. V and J are TRBV11-2 and TRBJ2-7; perhaps D is TRBD1 or TRBD2 (5 bases each). The CDR3 extends over 15 amino acids. Trimming left V 4 bases short and J 2 bases short, with 15 bases between. CDR1 is SGHAT, CDR2 FQNNGV, per germline. CDR3 protein: CASSSPGRLAYEQYF. In nucleotides, the CDR3 is TGTGCCAGCAGCTCACCGGGACGCCTAGCCTACGAGCAGTACTTC.

This clonotype was seen a handful of times. The chain combines TRBV18 with TRBJ1-5, with 8 bases fitting TRBD1. CDR3 length: 15 residues. In germline, CDR1 is KGHSH, CDR2 LQKENI. Trimming cost V 5 bases and J 9 bases; bases outside gene matches: 12. The CDR3 region is CASSDRGSALGPQHF. DNA of the CDR3: TGTGCCAGCTCAGACAGGGGATCCGCGCTTGGGCCCCAGCATTTT.

This clonotype has at least ten counts. The rearrangement joins TRBV28 to TRBJ1-1, with D uncertain. Trimming cost V 8 bases and J 8 bases, with 12 bases left between them. The germline gives CDR1 MDHEN, CDR2 SYDVKM. CDR3 size: 11 residues. CDR3 sequence reads: CASGLREEAFF. CDR3 coding DNA: TGTGCCAGCGGTCTTAGAGAGGAAGCTTTCTTT.

This clonotype was counted at least ten times. The chain joins TRBV18 to TRBJ1-3; no reliable D call. This CDR3 contains 15 residues. Trimming shortened V by 3 bases and J by 0 bases, and 9 bases separated the two germline ends. Germline V gene data show CDR1 as KGHSH and CDR2 as LQKENI. Written as DNA, the CDR3 is TGTGCCAGCTCACCCCAAGGCCCCTCTGGAAACACCATATATTTT. Residues: CASSPQGPSGNTIYF.

Relative to its sample, this clonotype is medium-sized. V is TRBV20-1 and J is TRBJ1-5; D perhaps matches TRBD1 (5 bases). This CDR3 is 13 amino acids long. The germline V gene encodes CDR1 DFQATT and CDR2 SNEGSKA (reference sequence). The CDR3 DNA reads TGCAGCCGCCGGGACTTGGGCAATCAGCCCCAGCATTTT. Its protein is CSRRDLGNQPQHF.

The table lists this clonotype with many counts. The rearrangement joins TRBV12-3 or TRBV12-4 to TRBJ1-1; D call uncertain. The V gene lost 5 bases and the J gene lost 1 base, with 8 bases spanning the gap. The CDR3 contains 13 residues. CDR3 nucleotide sequence: TGTGCCAGCAGTAACGTTCCGAACACTGAAGCTTTCTTT. Translation gives CASSNVPNTEAFF.